In its sample, the clone carrying this TCR beta chain was seen a few times. The antigen is not known. This CDR3 contains 17 residues. V was pared by 0 bases and J by 0 bases, with 3 bases of the junction left unmatched. Germline CDR1 reads LGHDT; CDR2 reads YNNKEL (reference sequence). A process of 5'RACE template switching, which added a universal primer site and UMIs, was used to make TCR cDNA. MiXCR was run by TCRdb on the 5' RACE reads, yielding one entry per CDR3 protein. Among 150,000 or so distinct CDR3 sequences listed, around 9.7% were seen once. The entry originates in a study of T cells after yellow fever vaccination. Study at large: The SMART-Seq v4 Ultra Low Input method served to prepare the low-cell-number fractions. Study-wide findings and caveats: Weaker overall, the secondary response nonetheless peaked faster (day 5 versus 15).

Sequenced material: CD8+ T cells sorted from PBMCs, taken 45 days after the yellow fever booster vaccination. J is TRBJ2-1 and V is TRBV3-1, with 9 bases identical to TRBD2. This TCR was sampled from a young man who received the YFV17D yellow fever vaccine. This chain's CDR3 is CASSQDGGLASYNEQFF. The CDR3 coding sequence is TGTGCCAGCAGCCAAGATGGGGGACTAGCCTCCTACAATGAGCAGTTCTTC.